This T cell receptor beta chain derives from a study of blood T cell repertoires in COVID-19. In the authors' workflow: Reference gene primer amplification yielded estimated nucleated cell counts. TCRdb's table, derived via immunoSEQ multiplex PCR, lists solely in-frame clones and lacks some. The V and J calls and the clone size are those of that table, but D and trimming were determined from the DNA. Among around 330,000 clones, over 80% were seen once, and the ten largest hold just under 9%. Cohorts were determined from participant-reported clinical history. Donors in Cohort 3 counted as recovered after two negative PCRs, clearance, or symptom resolution. Trimming shortened V by 6 bases and J by 5 bases, and 13 bases separated the two germline ends. Germline V gene sequence: CDR1 SNHLY, CDR2 FYNNEI. This CDR3 spans 13 amino acids.

Sequencing input: PBMCs or T cells enriched from blood (not recorded which). The chain uses TRBV2 and TRBJ1-2; D is uncertain. This TCR came from a woman between 18 and 29 years old who had recovered from COVID-19. The CDR3 DNA sequence: TGTGCCAGCAGGGAGCAGAATCCATATGGCTACACCTTC. This sequence encodes CASREQNPYGYTF.